The 20 T cell receptor beta chains below all came from one sample that was sequenced in a study of Graves' ophthalmopathy and Graves' hyperthyroidism. Amplified TCR beta CDR3 regions were obtained using RNA transcripts as template. Following a first-round RT-PCR that used HTBI primers, a second-round multiplex PCR was carried out. One entry per CDR3 protein results from TCRdb running MiXCR on the multiplex PCR reads. The sample lists about 400,000 distinct CDR3 sequences; under 25% were seen once. The sample was peripheral blood. The receptors were gathered from a woman under 30 with stable Graves' hyperthyroidism.

Many counts were recorded for this clonotype. This rearrangement joins TRBV7-6 to TRBJ2-6; D unresolved. Between the trimmed V and J ends, which lost 1 base and 0 bases, there was a span of 4 bases. Germline CDR1 and CDR2: SGHVS and FNYEAQ. The CDR3 extends over 15 amino acids. The CDR3 nucleotides read TGTGCCAGCAGCTTAGGCAGCTCTGGGGCCAACGTCCTGACTTTC. It encodes CASSLGSSGANVLTF. Full variable domain (remainder filled in from reference TRBV7-6 and TRBJ2-6): GAGVSQSPRYKVTKRGQDVALRCDPISGHVSLYWYRQALGQGPEFLTYFNYEAQQDKSGLPNDRFSAERPEGSISTLTIQRTEQRDSAMYRCASSLGSSGANVLTFGAGSRLTVL.

This clonotype showed up many times. This chain connects TRBV6-5 to TRBJ2-4, with 8 nucleotides matching TRBD2. The CDR3 is 18 amino acids. Per the germline V gene, CDR1 is MNHEY and CDR2 is SVGAGI. The ends lost 6 bases at V and 3 bases at J; junction bases unmatched: 16. In DNA, the CDR3 is TGTGCCAGCAGACCCCCCGGGGGGGGGCGGAGGGTCAAAAACATTCAGTACTTC. Translated: CASRPPGGGRRVKNIQYF.

J is TRBJ2-7 and V is TRBV6-1; 9 bases are shared with TRBD1. From germline, CDR1 is MNHNS and CDR2 SASEGT. The V and J ends lost 5 bases and 6 bases, in that order; junction bases with no gene match: 8. The CDR3 runs to 14 residues. The chain's CDR3 is CASSLTGGVGEQYF. The CDR3 coding sequence is TGTGCCAGCAGTCTGACAGGGGGGGTAGGCGAGCAGTACTTC.

The chain has TRBV6-5 and TRBJ2-7, with TRBD1 matching over 7 bases. CDR3 length equals 14 residues. J gave up 2 bases and V 4 bases, and 5 bases lay outside the gene matches. Germline V gene lookup returns CDR1 MNHEY and CDR2 SVGAGI. The CDR3 sequence: CASSSGTEAYEQYF. The CDR3 region has the DNA TGTGCCAGCAGTTCCGGGACAGAAGCCTACGAGCAGTACTTC.

This clonotype has a count of ten or more. The V and J genes are TRBV6-1 and TRBJ1-1, with D uncertain. V lost 8 bases and J lost 5, with 18 bases in between. The germline gives CDR1 MNHNS, CDR2 SASEGT. This CDR3 has 14 amino acids. CDR3 loop: CASYEGAVRTEAFF. The CDR3 nucleotides are TGTGCCAGCTACGAGGGCGCGGTAAGGACTGAAGCTTTCTTT.

This chain uses TRBV6-1 with TRBJ1-2; TRBD1 is a possible D gene (5 bases). This CDR3 is 16 amino acids long. In germline, CDR1 is MNHNS, CDR2 SASEGT. V was clipped by 5 bases and J by 0 bases, with 16 bases between them. The CDR3 DNA reads as TGTGCCAGCAGTCCGATGCTAGGACACTCTAACTATGGCTACACCTTC. Translation gives CASSPMLGHSNYGYTF.

This clonotype was counted once. V gene TRBV6-2 or TRBV6-3 combines with J gene TRBJ1-6; D is unclear. V lost 6 bases and J lost 7, with 10 bases in between. CDR3 length equals 13 residues. From germline, CDR1 is MNHEY and CDR2 SVGEGT. The DNA for the CDR3 is TGTGCCAGCAGCCCCCAGGTGAATTCACCCCTCCACTTT. Protein sequence: CASSPQVNSPLHF.

This clonotype has at least ten counts. This chain connects TRBV6-1 to TRBJ1-2; 11 bases fit TRBD1. The germline V gene has CDR1 MNHNS and CDR2 SASEGT. This CDR3 spans 13 amino acids. Trimming at V came to 7 bases and at J to 8 bases, leaving 6 bases not matched to a gene. Written as DNA, the CDR3 is TGTGCCAGCACCAGGACAGGGGGCGAAGGCTACACCTTC. It specifies CASTRTGGEGYTF.

This clonotype was picked up a small number of times. The chain uses TRBV11-2 and TRBJ2-4, with D tentatively TRBD1 (5 bases). This CDR3 has 14 amino acids. Trimming cost V 1 base and J 4 bases, with 8 bases left between them. In germline, CDR1 is SGHAT, CDR2 FQNNGV. The CDR3: CASSLGPGKNIQYF. The CDR3 nucleotides are TGTGCCAGCAGCTTAGGTCCAGGGAAAAACATTCAGTACTTC.

The gene calls are TRBV29-1 and TRBJ2-1; 10 bases agree with TRBD2. The germline gives CDR1 SQVTM, CDR2 ANQGSEA. The CDR3 contains 14 residues. The trim removed 2 bases at V and 4 bases at J, leaving 2 bases unmatched. Here the CDR3 reads CSVERGLAYNEQFF. The CDR3 nucleotides read TGCAGCGTTGAAAGGGGACTAGCGTACAATGAGCAGTTCTTC.

This clonotype appeared many times. The chain links TRBV7-2 to TRBJ1-1, with no clear D. The CDR3 sequence is 15 residues long. The V gene's germline CDR1 is SGHTA and CDR2 FQGNSA. V gave up 0 bases and J gave up 4 bases, with 12 bases separating them. The DNA of the CDR3 is TGTGCCAGCAGCTTAGCCAATCTGGTAGGCACTGAAGCTTTCTTT. Encoded protein: CASSLANLVGTEAFF.

There are many counts of this clonotype. The chain joins TRBV27 to TRBJ2-4; TRBD1 aligns across 12 bases. The CDR3 extends over 19 amino acids. Germline CDR1 MNHEY, CDR2 SMNVEV (reference sequence). With V trimmed by 3 bases and J by 1 base, 10 bases remained unmatched. The CDR3 DNA sequence: TGTGCCAGCAGTTTCCTCGCGGGACAGGGGGCGGGGGCCAAAAACATTCAGTACTTC. It codes for CASSFLAGQGAGAKNIQYF.

As to this clonotype: Just one base apart from a much larger clone, this may be a read error. The V and J genes are TRBV28 and TRBJ1-2; maybe TRBD1 (5 bases). CDR3 length: 13 residues. CDR1 is MDHEN, CDR2 SYDVKM, per germline. The CDR3 DNA is TGTGCCAGCAGTTTTAGAGATCGGTGGGGCTTCACCTTC. This codes for CASSFRDRWGFTF.

The rearrangement uses TRBV10-3 and TRBJ1-2, with 8 nucleotides matching TRBD1. Germline assignment: CDR1 ENHRY and CDR2 SYGVKD. The V and J ends lost 6 bases and 4 bases, in that order; junction bases with no gene match: 19. The CDR3 runs 18 residues. Written as DNA, the CDR3 is TGTGCCATCAGCCCCCACCTCCCCGAGACAGGGGCCGCCTATGGCTACACCTTC. Its protein product is CAISPHLPETGAAYGYTF.

This clonotype was counted ten times or more. J is TRBJ2-7 and V is TRBV27, with TRBD2 as a possible D gene (5 bases). The CDR3 is made up of 14 amino acids. Trimming cost V 6 bases and J 1 base, with 13 bases left between them. Germline CDR1 reads MNHEY; CDR2 reads SMNVEV (reference sequence). The CDR3 DNA sequence: TGTGCCAGCAGGAGACTACTGGCTTCCTACGAGCAGTACTTC. Its protein product is CASRRLLASYEQYF.

For this clonotype: Just one base apart from a much larger clone, this may be a read error. Given the absence of the conserved phenylalanine or tryptophan at the CDR3 end, a read error is likely. The rearrangement joins TRBV4-2 to TRBJ1-2; the D gene is possibly TRBD1 (5 bases). The CDR3 is 18 residues long. Germline V gene lookup returns CDR1 LGHNA and CDR2 YNFKEQ. Trimming removed 0 bases at V and 1 base at J, with 18 bases between. The CDR3: CASSQDPPGTEVNYGYTV. The CDR3 DNA sequence: TGTGCCAGCAGCCAAGACCCACCCGGGACGGAGGTTAACTATGGCTACACCGTC.

This clonotype was counted at least ten times. For the CDR3, the DNA is TGTGCCAGCAGTCCCGACGGGGAGGGGCAGCCCCAGCATTTT. Protein sequence: CASSPDGEGQPQHF. The V and J genes are TRBV6-4 and TRBJ1-5, with a tentative D call TRBD1 (5 bases). Germline values: CDR1 MRHNA, CDR2 SNTAGT. Deletions cut 5 bases from V and 7 bases from J, with 15 bases between. This CDR3 spans 14 amino acids.

About this clonotype: The conserved phenylalanine or tryptophan is not found at the CDR3 terminus, so this likely reflects a read error. The DNA is left out, because the CDR3 cannot be placed on it with certainty; the CDR3 is given as TCRdb lists it. CDR3 protein: CASSPGTVNTEACY. The rearrangement uses TRBV5-1 and TRBJ1-1; the D call in the table, TRBD1, was not verified against the DNA. Termini included, the CDR3 measures 14 amino acids. The germline CDR1 and CDR2 sequences are SGHRS and YFSETQ.

The sample holds many counts of this clonotype. This chain connects TRBV27 to TRBJ2-7; D remains unclear. The CDR3 length is 14 residues. Germline V gene lookup returns CDR1 MNHEY and CDR2 SMNVEV (reference sequence). The germline V and J ends were trimmed by 0 bases and 6 bases, with 12 bases remaining between them. The CDR3 loop is CASSLSSGFGEQYF. The CDR3 DNA sequence: TGTGCCAGCAGTTTATCGTCAGGATTCGGCGAGCAGTACTTC.

The chain uses TRBV29-1 and TRBJ2-2, with 10 bases lining up with TRBD2. There are 16 residues in the CDR3. CDR1 and CDR2 (germline): SQVTM, ANQGSEA. V was pared by 4 bases and J by 1 base, with 6 bases of the junction left unmatched. CDR3 sequence reads: CSVVTSSGRNTGELFF. The CDR3 DNA reads as TGCAGCGTTGTGACGTCTAGCGGGAGGAACACCGGGGAGCTGTTTTTT.